The 14 T cell receptor beta chains reported below all come from one sample, sequenced in a study of identical twins. TCRdb recomputed calls from the 5' RACE reads with MiXCR, one row per CDR3 protein. The sample comprises nearly 900,000 distinct CDR3 sequences, approximately 13% of which are singletons, and about 1.6% rests with the top ten. These records were also assigned to another study, of yellow fever vaccine responses in identical twins.

Sequenced: PBMCs. Receptors originate from a woman younger than 30 in good health.

This chain connects TRBV4-2 to TRBJ2-3; TRBD1 is a possible D gene (5 bases). Per germline, CDR1 LGHNA and CDR2 YNFKEQ. V lost 4 bases to trimming and J lost 4 bases, with 15 bases between them. The CDR3 has 15 amino acids. CDR3 residues: CASSRDRTSADTQYF. As DNA, the CDR3 is TGTGCCAGCAGCCGAGACAGAACCTCCGCAGATACGCAGTATTTT.

This clonotype was observed a handful of times. This chain connects TRBV2 to TRBJ2-1; 9 bases align to TRBD2. This CDR3 spans 14 amino acids. CDR1 is SNHLY, CDR2 FYNNEI, per germline. V trimming: 8 bases; J trimming: 7 bases; junction bases outside the gene matches: 9. CDR3 bases: TGTGCCAGCGTCGGCGGGAGGGCCGGGAATGAGCAGTTCTTC. It encodes CASVGGRAGNEQFF.

V is TRBV2 and J is TRBJ2-1; D is unresolved. Trimming took 3 bases from V and 2 from J, leaving 5 bases between them. This CDR3 contains 13 residues. Germline values: CDR1 SNHLY, CDR2 FYNNEI. CDR3 DNA sequence: TGTGCCAGCAGTGACCAGCCCTACAATGAGCAGTTCTTC. Protein sequence: CASSDQPYNEQFF.

This clonotype was seen a handful of times. The chain has TRBV20-1 and TRBJ1-1, with D tentatively TRBD1 (5 bases). Between the trimmed V and J ends, which lost 7 bases and 4 bases, there was a span of 13 bases. Germline V gives CDR1 DFQATT, CDR2 SNEGSKA (reference sequence). The CDR3 is 12 residues long. In DNA, the CDR3 is TGCAGTGTTCGACAGTTGGGCACTGAAGCTTTCTTT. Translating gives CSVRQLGTEAFF.

This clonotype was recorded a few times. The chain couples TRBV5-1 to TRBJ2-6, with a weak D call TRBD1 (5 bases). V was pared by 5 bases and J by 1 base, with 10 bases between. This CDR3 region has 15 residues. CDR1 and CDR2 (germline): SGHRS, YFSETQ. CDR3 nucleotide sequence: TGCGCCAGCAGAGCAGGGTTATCTGGGGCCAACGTCCTGACTTTC. Translation gives CASRAGLSGANVLTF.

The V gene is TRBV14, the J gene TRBJ2-5; 12 nucleotides align to TRBD2. V lost 4 bases, J lost 5 bases, and 8 bases stayed unmatched. From germline, CDR1 is SGHDN and CDR2 FVKESK. The CDR3 extends over 16 amino acids. The CDR3 spells CASSLTTSGRRETQYF. The CDR3 DNA reads as TGTGCCAGCAGCCTTACGACTAGCGGGAGACGGGAGACCCAGTACTTC.

This clonotype was counted at least ten times. This chain uses TRBV25-1 with TRBJ2-2; 14 nucleotides align to TRBD2. The CDR3 length is 18 residues. Germline CDR1 MGHDK, CDR2 SYGVNS. V lost 9 bases and J lost 1; bases outside the gene matches: 10. The CDR3 is CASHPGTSGGENTGELFF. CDR3 sequence (DNA): TGTGCCAGTCATCCCGGGACTAGCGGGGGAGAGAACACCGGGGAGCTGTTTTTT.

The chain is built from TRBV7-9 and TRBJ2-3; D is perhaps TRBD2 (6 bases). V was clipped by 4 bases and J by 0 bases, with 11 bases between them. The CDR3 runs to 15 residues. Germline CDR1 and CDR2: SEHNR and FQNEAQ (reference sequence). The CDR3 protein is CASSSVAVSTDTQYF. CDR3 DNA sequence: TGTGCCAGCAGCTCCGTAGCGGTTAGCACAGATACGCAGTATTTT. Variable domain in full (rest from reference TRBV7-9 and TRBJ2-3): DTGVSQNPRHKITKRGQNVTFRCDPISEHNRLYWYRQTLGQGPEFLTYFQNEAQLEKSRLLSDRFSAERPKGSFSTLEIQRTEQGDSAMYLCASSSVAVSTDTQYFGPGTRLTVL.

The chain employs TRBV12-3 or TRBV12-4 and TRBJ2-1; no firm D call. This CDR3 region has 11 residues. V dropped 3 bases and J dropped 11 bases, with 8 bases sitting between them. CDR3 DNA: TGTGCCAGCAGTTTTCGGCGGAAGCAGTTCTTC. It encodes CASSFRRKQFF.

This clonotype turned up a few times. The J gene is TRBJ1-4, the V gene TRBV15; D call uncertain. This CDR3 is built from 16 residues. With 0 bases removed from V and 0 bases from J, the gap between germline ends came to 8 bases. The germline V gene encodes CDR1 LNHNV and CDR2 YYDKDF (reference sequence). The DNA for the CDR3 is TGTGCCACCAGCAGAGACCTGGCGGCAACTAATGAAAAACTGTTTTTT. This encodes CATSRDLAATNEKLFF.

CDR3 sequence: CASSYQEAAGANVLTF. The CDR3 coding sequence is TGCGCCAGCAGCTATCAAGAGGCGGCTGGGGCCAACGTCCTGACTTTC. The J gene is TRBJ2-6, the V gene TRBV5-1; D gene unclear. Trimming stripped 3 bases from V and 2 bases from J, with 12 bases between. The germline V gene has CDR1 SGHRS and CDR2 YFSETQ. This CDR3 spans 16 amino acids.

This chain joins TRBV3-1 and TRBJ2-5, with D possibly matching TRBD1 (6 bases). Germline V gene lookup returns CDR1 LGHDT and CDR2 YNNKEL (reference sequence). V lost 3 bases to trimming and J lost 4 bases, with 12 bases between them. This CDR3 spans 14 amino acids. CDR3 amino acids: CASSHPGQTETQYF. The CDR3 DNA is TGTGCCAGCAGCCATCCCGGACAGACAGAGACCCAGTACTTC.

In this sample, this clonotype turned up many times. The chain uses TRBV5-5 and TRBJ1-1; TRBD1 matches 9 bases. V trimming: 4 bases; J trimming: 5 bases; junction bases outside the gene matches: 12. CDR1 is SGHKS, CDR2 YYEKEE, per germline (reference sequence). This CDR3 spans 16 amino acids. The DNA for the CDR3 is TGTGCCAGCAGCAGAGACGACAGGGGGACGAGAACTGAAGCTTTCTTT. Protein: CASSRDDRGTRTEAFF.

This clonotype appeared a few times. The chain carries TRBV11-2 and TRBJ2-1; TRBD2 matches at 13 bases. The V segment lost 4 bases and the J segment 4 bases; nucleotides outside the gene matches: 1. Germline V gene lookup returns CDR1 SGHAT and CDR2 FQNNGV. CDR3 length equals 15 residues. Written as DNA, the CDR3 is TGTGCCAGCAGCTGGGGACTAGCGGGATACAATGAGCAGTTCTTC. Its translation is CASSWGLAGYNEQFF.